Following are 28 T cell receptor beta chains from one sample sequenced in a study of blood T cells in healthy people across ages. The use of a sample-barcoded 5' primer and a J-beta primer mix characterized a second PCR of roughly 6 to 11 cycles. TCRdb re-analysed the 5' RACE reads in MiXCR, keeping a single row per CDR3 protein. The sample consists of about 670,000 distinct CDR3 sequences, about 51% of them appearing once. Source material: blood. The receptors were sampled from an elderly woman in good health.

V and J are TRBV14 and TRBJ2-7; TRBD2 aligns across 11 bases. The germline gives CDR1 SGHDN, CDR2 FVKESK. This CDR3 is built from 15 residues. The V and J ends lost 7 bases and 2 bases, in that order; junction bases with no gene match: 7. CDR3: CASTRGTSGTYEQYF. The CDR3, as DNA: TGTGCCAGCACCCGAGGGACTAGCGGAACCTACGAGCAGTACTTC.

As regards this clonotype: A junction boundary mismatches the germline segment, possibly from a read error. The chain employs TRBV7-9 and TRBJ2-7; D possibly uses TRBD1 or TRBD2 (5 bases each). The DNA end favors TRBJ2-5, so the J call may be wrong. CDR1 is SEHNR, CDR2 FQNEAQ, per germline (reference sequence). The CDR3 runs to 14 residues. The DNA for the CDR3 is TGTGACAGCAGCTTCGGGACCAGCCCAGGGACCCAGTACTTC. Translating gives CDSSFGTSPGTQYF.

J is TRBJ1-6 and V is TRBV20-1, with D unclear. There are 14 residues in the CDR3. The V and J ends lost 0 bases and 7 bases respectively, with 10 bases between them. Germline loops: CDR1 DFQATT, CDR2 SNEGSKA (reference sequence). The CDR3 DNA reads as TGCAGTGCTAGAGATCGTATTGGAAATTCACCCCTCCACTTT. Protein: CSARDRIGNSPLHF.

V is TRBV18 and J is TRBJ2-3; 9 nucleotides agree with TRBD2. Germline V gene sequence: CDR1 KGHSH, CDR2 LQKENI. The CDR3 has 15 amino acids. V gave up 3 bases and J gave up 4 bases; unmatched junction bases: 5. In DNA form, the CDR3 reads TGTGCCAGCTCACCGGAGCTAGCGGGGCCAGATACGCAGTATTTT. Protein sequence: CASSPELAGPDTQYF. Full variable domain (remainder filled in from reference TRBV18 and TRBJ2-3): NAGVMQNPRHLVRRRGQEARLRCSPMKGHSHVYWYRQLPEEGLKFMVYLQKENIIDESGMPKERFSAEFPKEGPSILRIQQVVRGDSAAYFCASSPELAGPDTQYFGPGTRLTVL.

This clonotype was counted between two and nine times. This chain uses TRBV30 with TRBJ2-2; D is uncertain. Trimming pared 4 bases from V and 5 bases from J, leaving 8 bases between. Looked up from germline, CDR1 is GTSNPN and CDR2 is SVGIG (reference sequence). This CDR3 region has 12 residues. The CDR3 loop is CAWMPITGELFF. Here the CDR3 DNA reads TGTGCCTGGATGCCTATTACCGGGGAGCTGTTTTTT.

V gene TRBV6-6 combines with J gene TRBJ1-6; unclear D gene. CDR3 length: 17 amino acids. Germline lookup yields CDR1 MNHNY and CDR2 SVGAGI (reference sequence). V dropped 2 bases and J dropped 9 bases, with 20 bases sitting between them. Here the CDR3 DNA reads TGTGCCAGCAGTTACGGGAGGGCCAAGTCCCTTTTTTCACCCCTCCACTTT. Translated: CASSYGRAKSLFSPLHF.

V usage is TRBV10-1 and J usage is TRBJ2-1, with 11 bases aligning to TRBD2. This CDR3 comprises 14 residues. Germline V gene data show CDR1 as WNHNN and CDR2 as SYGVQD (reference sequence). J gave up 6 bases and V 4 bases, and 2 bases lay outside the gene matches. This CDR3 reads CASSASGGINEQFF. The CDR3 DNA reads TGCGCCAGCAGTGCTAGCGGGGGGATCAATGAGCAGTTCTTC.

The chain combines TRBV4-2 with TRBJ1-2, with D unresolved. V gave up 1 base and J gave up 4 bases, with 10 bases separating them. Germline V gene sequence: CDR1 LGHNA, CDR2 YNFKEQ. The CDR3 consists of 14 residues. CDR3 in DNA: TGTGCCAGCAGCCAAGGAGAATCGGTCTATGGCTACACCTTC. This codes for CASSQGESVYGYTF.

The rearrangement uses TRBV10-3 and TRBJ2-7; D tentatively fits TRBD1 or TRBD2 (7 bases each). V was clipped by 10 bases and J by 3 bases, with 25 bases between them. The germline V gene encodes CDR1 ENHRY and CDR2 SYGVKD. The CDR3 contains 16 residues. CDR3 sequence reads: CATQGGSVAGLYEQYF. In DNA, the CDR3 is TGTGCCACCCAGGGGGGGTCGGTCGCCGGACTCTACGAGCAGTACTTC.

The rearrangement joins TRBV7-2 to TRBJ2-2, with 8 bases matching TRBD1. This CDR3 region has 15 residues. V was clipped by 2 bases and J by 5 bases; unmatched bases: 4. The V gene's germline CDR1 is SGHTA and CDR2 FQGNSA. CDR3 residues: CASSLQGAFTGELFF. Here the CDR3 DNA reads TGTGCCAGCAGCTTACAGGGGGCTTTTACCGGGGAGCTGTTTTTT.

The chain recombines TRBV11-2 with TRBJ2-3; possible D gene TRBD2, 7 bases. CDR3 length equals 18 residues. Germline CDR1 is SGHAT and CDR2 is FQNNGV. V was shortened by 5 bases and J by 5 bases, with 26 bases between the two germline ends. CDR3 nucleotide sequence: TGTGCCAGCAGCCCTAGGAGGGGGAACCGACTAGCAGGAGATACGCAGTATTTT. Protein: CASSPRRGNRLAGDTQYF.

The chain employs TRBV20-1 and TRBJ2-1, with 10 nucleotides matching TRBD2. This CDR3 comprises 12 residues. The germline CDR1 and CDR2 sequences are DFQATT and SNEGSKA (reference sequence). J was trimmed by 9 bases and V by 2 bases; bases with no gene match: 1. The CDR3 spells CSARSGRGEQFF. Here the CDR3 DNA reads TGCAGTGCTAGAAGCGGGAGGGGTGAGCAGTTCTTC.

The chain links TRBV29-1 to TRBJ2-1; D not resolved. The CDR3 totals 14 residues. Germline loops: CDR1 SQVTM, CDR2 ANQGSEA. V lost 4 bases, J lost 0 bases, and 10 bases lay in between. The CDR3 nucleotides read TGCAGCGTTGTTGTCGCGAGCTCCTACAATGAGCAGTTCTTC. Residues: CSVVVASSYNEQFF.

About this clonotype itself: Given a much more abundant clone one base away, this may be a read error. This chain joins TRBV10-3 and TRBJ2-1; 9 nucleotides line up with TRBD1. The end of the DNA aligns better with TRBJ2-7, so the J call may be wrong. The CDR3 runs to 15 residues. Per germline, CDR1 ENHRY and CDR2 SYGVKD. CDR3 DNA: TGTGCCATGCTAGTACCGGGACAGGGCTACAATGAGCAGTACTTC. Its protein product is CAMLVPGQGYNEQYF.

A few counts support this clonotype. V and J are TRBV12-3 or TRBV12-4 and TRBJ2-2; 8 positions agree with TRBD1. This CDR3 has 15 residues. V gave up 7 bases and J gave up 7 bases; unmatched junction bases: 11. The CDR3 sequence is CASTTDRVAVGELFF. In nucleotides, the CDR3 is TGTGCCAGCACTACGGACAGGGTCGCGGTCGGGGAGCTGTTTTTT.

The CDR3 coding sequence is TGTGCCAGCAGTGATTACAGGCGACAAGAGACCCAGTTCTTC. Amino acids: CASSDYRRQETQFF. The chain uses TRBV12-3 or TRBV12-4 and TRBJ2-5; D might be TRBD1 (5 bases). The tail of the sequence fits TRBJ2-1 better, so the J call may be wrong. The CDR3 is made up of 14 amino acids.

This chain uses TRBV2 with TRBJ2-5; perhaps TRBD1 as D (6 bases). CDR3 length: 15 amino acids. CDR1 and CDR2 (germline): SNHLY, FYNNEI. V dropped 3 bases and J dropped 2 bases, with 13 bases sitting between them. CDR3 bases: TGTGCCAGCAGTGACAGGGGTGGTGGGCAAGAGACCCAGTACTTC. This sequence encodes CASSDRGGGQETQYF.

CDR3 loop: CAWSVRTLGAFF. Written as DNA, the CDR3 is TGTGCCTGGAGTGTGAGGACTCTAGGGGCTTTCTTT. The gene calls are TRBV30 and TRBJ1-1; D is undetermined. In germline, CDR1 is GTSNPN, CDR2 SVGIG (reference sequence). V was clipped by 0 bases and J by 11 bases, with 13 bases between them. CDR3 length: 12 amino acids. Full variable domain (outside the CDR3, taken from reference TRBV30 and TRBJ1-1): SQTIHQWPATLVQPVGSPLSLECTVEGTSNPNLYWYRQAAGRGLQLLFYSVGIGQISSEVPQNLSASRPQDRQFILSSKKLLLSDSGFYLCAWSVRTLGAFFGQGTRLTVV.

The chain joins TRBV28 to TRBJ1-5; possibly TRBD1 for D (5 bases). The CDR3 runs to 18 residues. CDR1 and CDR2 (germline): MDHEN, SYDVKM. Trimming took off 6 bases at V and 4 bases at J, with 25 bases between the two ends. The CDR3 protein is CASSLKFRGQFGNQPQHF. CDR3 sequence (DNA): TGTGCCAGCAGCCTCAAATTCCGGGGCCAATTCGGGAATCAGCCCCAGCATTTT.

The chain links TRBV9 to TRBJ2-1; 7 nucleotides line up with TRBD1. CDR1 is SGDLS, CDR2 YYNGEE, per germline. The J segment lost 7 bases and the V segment lost 0 bases, leaving 13 bases of the junction unmatched. The CDR3 is made up of 17 amino acids. The CDR3 sequence is CASSVVGSWAGGNEQFF. In nucleotides, the CDR3 is TGTGCCAGCAGCGTAGTTGGCTCTTGGGCAGGGGGTAATGAGCAGTTCTTC.

Details on this clonotype: This could be a read error, since a much larger clone is one nucleotide away. V and J are TRBV4-1 and TRBJ2-4; 8 bases fit TRBD2. Germline CDR1 reads MGHRA; CDR2 reads YSYEKL. The CDR3 covers 17 residues. Here the CDR3 DNA reads TGCGCCAGCAACCAAAGTCACGCGGGAGGAAAAGGAAACATTCAGTACTTC. It encodes CASNQSHAGGKGNIQYF.

DNA of the CDR3: TGTGCCAGCCGCCAAACAGGGGGCCGCGACAATGAGCAGTTCTTC. Its translation: CASRQTGGRDNEQFF. V gene TRBV25-1 combines with J gene TRBJ2-1; 9 positions match TRBD1. CDR1 MGHDK and CDR2 SYGVNS come from the germline V gene. This CDR3 spans 15 amino acids. V lost 8 bases and J lost 5; bases outside the gene matches: 10.

The sample holds a few counts of this clonotype. A much bigger clone sits one base away, suggesting this may be a read error. The chain uses TRBV29-1 and TRBJ2-5; 10 positions agree with TRBD2. Germline loops: CDR1 SQVTM, CDR2 ANQGSEA. This CDR3 has 13 residues. The CDR3 nucleotides are TGCAGTCTACAGCGGGAGGGATACAATGAGCAGTACTTC. This translates into CSLQREGYNEQYF.

Points on this clonotype: A much larger clone sits a single nucleotide away, making a read error possible. The V gene is TRBV6-5, the J gene TRBJ1-6; D remains unclear. CDR1 and CDR2 (germline): MNHEY, SVGAGI. The germline V and J ends were trimmed by 8 bases and 1 base, with 21 bases remaining between them. This CDR3 comprises 18 residues. CDR3 amino acids: CASQLVAARVSYNSPLHF. CDR3 DNA: TGTGCCAGCCAGTTAGTCGCCGCACGGGTGTCCTATAATTCACCCCTCCACTTT.

A note on this clonotype: An end of the junction differs from the germline gene, which may be a read error. The chain uses TRBV10-3 and TRBJ2-5; no clear D gene. This CDR3 is built from 13 residues. The germline V gene has CDR1 ENHRY and CDR2 SYGVKD. The CDR3 DNA follows: TGTACCATCAGTGATGGGGTTGAGGAGACCCAGTACTTC. Its translation: CTISDGVEETQYF.

This clonotype has only a few counts. The chain couples TRBV2 to TRBJ2-3; possibly TRBD2 for D (6 bases). The CDR3 is made up of 15 amino acids. Germline assignment: CDR1 SNHLY and CDR2 FYNNEI. V was clipped by 4 bases and J by 3 bases, with 14 bases between them. CDR3 amino acids: CASSGVGSRTDTQYF. In nucleotides, the CDR3 is TGTGCCAGCAGTGGGGTCGGGAGTAGGACAGATACGCAGTATTTT. Full variable domain (missing parts from reference TRBV2 and TRBJ2-3): EPEVTQTPSHQVTQMGQEVILRCVPISNHLYFYWYRQILGQKVEFLVSFYNNEISEKSEIFDDQFSVERPDGSNFTLKIRSTKLEDSAMYFCASSGVGSRTDTQYFGPGTRLTVL.

The chain employs TRBV7-2 and TRBJ2-2, with 8 bases aligning to TRBD2. The V gene end was trimmed by 1 base and the J gene end by 4 bases; junction bases not matched to a gene: 5. This CDR3 spans 16 amino acids. From germline, CDR1 is SGHTA and CDR2 FQGNSA. The CDR3 bases are TGTGCCAGCAGCTTAGGTTCCGGGGGGGGCACCGGGGAGCTGTTTTTT. This translates into CASSLGSGGGTGELFF.

The V and J genes are TRBV5-1 and TRBJ1-2; a weak D match, TRBD1 (5 bases). The germline V gene encodes CDR1 SGHRS and CDR2 YFSETQ. V was cut by 4 bases and J by 7 bases, with 14 bases left in between. The CDR3 runs to 13 residues. The chain's CDR3 is CASSLAGPGGYTF. CDR3 sequence (DNA): TGCGCCAGCAGCCTGGCAGGGCCGGGTGGCTACACCTTC.